This T cell receptor (beta chain) was sequenced during a study of T cells after yellow fever vaccination. Regarding the study as a whole: The CD4 and CD8 compartments had a small share of their clonotypes in common. Post-booster repertoires again held most primary-vaccination clones (around 95% CD4, 80% to 90% CD8).

This CDR3 has 14 amino acids. Per the germline V gene, CDR1 is DFQATT and CDR2 is SNEGSKA (reference sequence). Unmatched junction bases numbered 10, after V lost 6 bases and J lost 3 bases. MiXCR, applied by TCRdb to the 5' RACE reads, yields one record per CDR3 protein. The sample contains about 630,000 distinct CDR3 sequences, approximately 13% of which appear only once. About this clonotype: Its target is unknown.

The origin of this receptor is a man aged 30-40 years who received the YFV17D yellow fever vaccine. The V and J genes are TRBV20-1 and TRBJ2-5; 7 bases are shared with TRBD1. The specimen comprised PBMCs, sampled on the day of the yellow fever booster vaccination. The chain's CDR3 is CSATRGQIKETQYF. CDR3 bases: TGCAGTGCAACGAGGGGACAGATAAAAGAGACCCAGTACTTC.